This TCR beta chain was retrieved from a study of cytomegalovirus exposure and HLA in healthy donors. As for the study in general: The approximately 710 first-cohort repertoires and the 130 or so validation repertoires shared the same platform, a later analysis reported.

Notes on the study in general: According to the study, around 160 TCR beta chains were cytomegalovirus-associated. Confirmation in vitro established that a few CMV-associated chains were specific for CMV antigens. Subsequent analysis of the 120 or so validation repertoires found a tendency for first-cohort TCR clusters to co-occur.

CDR1 is GTSNPN, CDR2 SVGIG, per germline (reference sequence). J was trimmed by 5 bases and V by 1 base; bases with no gene match: 3. CDR3 length equals 13 residues. Turning to this clone: Its antigen remains unidentified.

Produced via immunoSEQ multiplex PCR; TCRdb's table is partial and in-frame only. The sample carries 110,000 to 150,000 clones, approximately 94% recorded once. Input material: PBMCs. This chain links TRBV30 with TRBJ1-2, with TRBD1 matching over 8 bases. The clonotype originates from a man aged 18 to 30 in good health and CMV-seropositive. CDR3 sequence: CAWSAGQGYGYTF. DNA of the CDR3: TGTGCCTGGAGTGCCGGACAGGGATATGGCTACACCTTC.